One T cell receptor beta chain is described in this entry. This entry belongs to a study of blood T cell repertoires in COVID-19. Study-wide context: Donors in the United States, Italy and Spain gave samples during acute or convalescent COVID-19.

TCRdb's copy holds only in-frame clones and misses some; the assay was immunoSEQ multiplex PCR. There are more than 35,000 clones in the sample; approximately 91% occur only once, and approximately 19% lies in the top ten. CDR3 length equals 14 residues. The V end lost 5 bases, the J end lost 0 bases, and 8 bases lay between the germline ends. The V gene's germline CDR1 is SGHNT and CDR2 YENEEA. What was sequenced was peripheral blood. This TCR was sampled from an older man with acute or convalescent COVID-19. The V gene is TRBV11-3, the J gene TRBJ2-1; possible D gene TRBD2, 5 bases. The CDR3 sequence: CASSARASYNEQFF. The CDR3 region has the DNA TGTGCCAGCAGCGCGCGGGCCTCCTACAATGAGCAGTTCTTC.